These T cell receptor beta chains were read from a single sample in a study of blood T cell repertoires in COVID-19. Data came from immunoSEQ multiplex PCR; TCRdb stores just in-frame clones and leaves some out. The table shows some 350,000 clones, with about 83% occurring only once. Sequencing used peripheral blood. The receptors originated from a man aged 25-40 years with active or convalescent COVID-19. CDR3s include the opening cysteine and the closing phenylalanine or tryptophan. A D gene is named only where the DNA matches it firmly. Not every row has a clone size; where given, it reads once, few, many or a size class.

v_gene	j_gene	abundance	d_gene	CDR3aa	CDR3nt
TRBV2	TRBJ1-2	NA	NA	CASSEGQLYGYTF	TGTGCCAGCAGTGAAGGACAGCTCTATGGCTACACCTTC
TRBV19	TRBJ2-1	NA	TRBD1	CASTTGTGYDEQFF	TGTGCCAGTACTACGGGGACAGGGTACGATGAGCAGTTCTTC
TRBV27	TRBJ1-6	few	TRBD1	CASSSLGQLGPLHF	TGTGCCAGCAGTTCCCTGGGACAGCTGGGTCCCCTCCACTTT
TRBV9	TRBJ1-3	NA	NA	CASSVGSVPSGNTIYF	TGTGCCAGCAGCGTAGGCTCGGTTCCCTCTGGAAACACCATATATTTT
TRBV5-5	TRBJ2-3	once	TRBD2	CASSRASAGGDTQYF	TGTGCCAGCAGCCGGGCCAGCGCGGGAGGAGATACGCAGTATTTT
TRBV7-9	TRBJ2-1	NA	TRBD2	CASSTSGTSGGSSYNEQFF	TGTGCCAGCAGCACTAGTGGGACTAGCGGGGGGAGCTCCTACAATGAGCAGTTCTTC
TRBV24-1	TRBJ2-3	NA	NA	CATSGTRASQDTQYF	TGTGCCACCAGTGGGACACGGGCATCACAAGATACGCAGTATTTT
TRBV2	TRBJ1-1	NA	NA	CASSDRGGDTEAFF	TGTGCCAGCAGTGACAGGGGAGGGGACACTGAAGCTTTCTTT
TRBV29-1	TRBJ2-7	NA	TRBD1	CSAAGLRGLEQYF	TGCAGCGCGGCTGGCCTGAGGGGGCTCGAGCAGTACTTC
TRBV5-4	TRBJ1-6	NA	TRBD1	CASSLFPGQYNSPLHF	TGTGCCAGCAGCTTGTTTCCGGGACAGTATAATTCACCCCTCCACTTT
TRBV19	TRBJ2-6	NA	NA	CASSPPGNGANVLTF	TGTGCCAGTAGTCCCCCAGGCAATGGGGCCAACGTCCTGACTTTC
TRBV2	TRBJ2-1	few	NA	CASSEGRGSYNEQFF	TGTGCCAGCAGTGAAGGAAGAGGCTCCTACAATGAGCAGTTCTTC
TRBV14	TRBJ2-3	NA	NA	CASSTRTENTDTQYF	TGTGCCAGCAGCACTAGGACAGAGAACACAGATACGCAGTATTTT
TRBV4-1	TRBJ1-3	few	NA	CASSQDTQGNTIYF	TGCGCCAGCAGCCAAGATACCCAGGGCAACACCATATATTTT
TRBV6-5	TRBJ2-7	few	NA	CASSYFGHDEQYF	TGTGCCAGCAGTTATTTCGGACACGACGAGCAGTACTTC
TRBV5-6	TRBJ1-5	NA	NA	CASSLAPGNQPQHF	TGTGCCAGCAGCTTGGCGCCGGGTAATCAGCCCCAGCATTTT
TRBV11-3	TRBJ1-6	NA	NA	CASSTWTDSPLHF	TGTGCCAGCAGCACCTGGACAGATTCACCCCTCCACTTT
TRBV6-5	TRBJ1-4	NA	NA	CASSSSGHQNEKLFF	TGTGCCAGCAGTTCCTCGGGACACCAGAATGAAAAACTGTTTTTT
TRBV9	TRBJ1-2	NA	NA	CASSGSPQGIYGYTF	TGTGCCAGCAGCGGGAGCCCGCAGGGAATCTATGGCTACACCTTC
TRBV4-1	TRBJ2-5	NA	NA	CASSQVAGRPETQYF	TGCGCCAGCAGCCAAGTTGCAGGGCGGCCAGAGACCCAGTACTTC